This T cell receptor beta chain was sequenced during a study of blood T cell repertoires in COVID-19. In the case of this clone: Distinct nucleotide sequences in the sample also encode this CDR3.

After removal of 0 bases from V and 2 bases from J, the junction contained 4 bases not matched to a gene. The CDR3 consists of 15 residues. Germline V CDR1 and CDR2: SGDLS, YYNGEE. Sequencing used immunoSEQ multiplex PCR; TCRdb keeps in-frame clones, though not all of them. The sample lists about 440,000 clones; less than 95% were seen once. Specimen: PBMCs or T cells enriched from blood (not recorded which). V gene TRBV9 combines with J gene TRBJ1-2; TRBD1 matches 7 bases. This clonotype was sampled from a man younger than 35 who had recovered from COVID-19. As DNA, the CDR3 is TGTGCCAGCAGCGTAGGACAGGGTGCCAACTATGGCTACACCTTC. This codes for CASSVGQGANYGYTF.